These 8 T cell receptor beta chains were all obtained from the same sample, sequenced in a study of blood T cell repertoires in COVID-19. Here immunoSEQ multiplex PCR was the method, and the copy in TCRdb shows in-frame clones only, minus some. Of fewer than 110,000 clones in the sample, about 89% were seen once. The sequencing sample was made of peripheral blood. The receptors were sampled from a woman aged 25 to 45 with acute or convalescent COVID-19.

The chain links TRBV7-9 to TRBJ1-6, with 10 bases fitting TRBD1. Trimming at V came to 5 bases and at J to 4 bases, leaving 5 bases not matched to a gene. CDR3 length: 16 amino acids. Germline V gives CDR1 SEHNR, CDR2 FQNEAQ (reference sequence). The CDR3 DNA reads TGTGCCAGCAGCCCACTGGACAGGGGGTATAATTCACCCCTCCACTTT. It yields the protein CASSPLDRGYNSPLHF.

This clone was detected once. V and J are TRBV10-2 and TRBJ1-2; 10 bases match TRBD1. V lost 4 bases to trimming and J lost 7 bases; unmatched junction nucleotides: 6. Germline V CDR1 and CDR2: WSHSY, SAAADI. The CDR3 runs to 14 residues. The CDR3, as DNA: TGCGCCAGCAGTGGAGGACAGGGGGTGGTTGGCTACACCTTC. Translating gives CASSGGQGVVGYTF.

CDR3 nucleotides: TGTGCCAGCAGGATTACTGACACTGAAGCTTTCTTT. This translates into CASRITDTEAFF. The rearrangement uses TRBV4-2 and TRBJ1-1; D uncertain. Germline CDR1 and CDR2: LGHNA and YNFKEQ. Trimming pared 6 bases from V and 3 bases from J, leaving 8 bases between. The CDR3 spans 12 residues.

The chain combines TRBV7-8 with TRBJ2-7, with 9 positions matching TRBD1. Germline assignment: CDR1 SGHVS and CDR2 FQNEAQ. J lost 3 bases, V lost 5 bases, and 11 bases had no gene match. The CDR3 spans 16 residues. CDR3 nucleotides: TGTGCCAGCAGCCGGTCCCGGGACAGGGTAAGCTACGAGCAGTACTTC. It is translated as CASSRSRDRVSYEQYF.

The CDR3: CASRWDRAEKLFF. CDR3 in DNA: TGTGCCAGCCGGTGGGACAGGGCTGAAAAACTGTTTTTT. This sequence joins TRBV19 and TRBJ1-4; the match to TRBD1 covers 9 bases. The CDR3 is made up of 13 amino acids. The V segment lost 9 bases and the J segment 7 bases; nucleotides outside the gene matches: 6. Germline CDR1 and CDR2: LNHDA and SQIVND (reference sequence).

This chain uses TRBV5-6 with TRBJ2-7, with 7 nucleotides matching TRBD2. Germline V gene data show CDR1 as SGHDT and CDR2 as YYEEEE. Trimming removed 5 bases from V and 0 bases from J; junction bases left unmatched: 11. The CDR3 loop spans 16 amino acids. In nucleotides, the CDR3 is TGTGCCAGCAGTTCCCTAGGGGAGGGGAGCTCCTACGAGCAGTACTTC. This translates into CASSSLGEGSSYEQYF.

This sequence joins TRBV28 and TRBJ1-2; 7 bases align to TRBD1. The V segment lost 7 bases and the J segment 5 bases; nucleotides outside the gene matches: 13. The CDR3 totals 15 residues. Germline V gene data show CDR1 as MDHEN and CDR2 as SYDVKM. This CDR3 reads CASTSGGQKIYGYTF. The CDR3 DNA sequence: TGTGCCAGCACGTCTGGGGGACAGAAAATTTATGGCTACACCTTC.

The chain joins TRBV6-5 to TRBJ2-2; D may be TRBD2 (5 bases). From germline, CDR1 is MNHEY and CDR2 SVGAGI. Between the trimmed V and J ends, which lost 8 bases and 5 bases, there was a span of 18 bases. There are 15 residues in the CDR3. CDR3 nucleotide sequence: TGTGCCAGCCGGGTGACGGGGTCTAGGACCGGGGAGCTGTTTTTT. This codes for CASRVTGSRTGELFF.